These 16 T cell receptor beta chains originate from one sample sequenced in a study of siplizumab effects on memory and regulatory T cells. TCRdb's table, derived via immunoSEQ multiplex PCR, lists solely in-frame clones and lacks some. The sample includes roughly 93,000 clones, roughly 94% seen only once; the top ten take 1% to 1.5%. The sample consisted of non-Treg CD4+ T cells sorted from blood. The source of these receptors is a human donor in good health.

The count of this clone is one. V gene TRBV11-2 combines with J gene TRBJ2-7; TRBD1 agrees at 10 bases. Germline lookup yields CDR1 SGHAT and CDR2 FQNNGV. There are 16 residues in the CDR3. V lost 6 bases to trimming and J lost 0 bases; unmatched junction nucleotides: 8. The CDR3 sequence: CASSRTGTGDSYEQYF. Here the CDR3 DNA reads TGTGCCAGCAGTCGAACCGGGACAGGGGACTCCTACGAGCAGTACTTC.

This sequence joins TRBV6-1 and TRBJ2-7; D not certain. Germline CDR1 is MNHNS and CDR2 is SASEGT. The CDR3 runs 13 residues. The V end was cut by 8 bases, the J end by 4 bases, with 15 bases between. The CDR3 sequence: CASQIAVLYEQYF. The CDR3 DNA follows: TGTGCCAGCCAGATCGCAGTTCTTTACGAGCAGTACTTC.

The chain is built from TRBV4-1 and TRBJ1-2; a possible D gene is TRBD1 (5 bases). CDR3 length: 14 residues. The germline V gene encodes CDR1 MGHRA and CDR2 YSYEKL. The V end was cut by 4 bases, the J end by 5 bases, with 14 bases between. The CDR3 DNA follows: TGCGCCAGCAGCCTTGACGGGACGGGATATGGCTACACCTTC. This translates into CASSLDGTGYGYTF.

This clone was observed once. The CDR3 coding sequence is TGTGCCTGGAGTGTACGGAGACAGACCTTAGGCTACACCTTC. Translating it yields CAWSVRRQTLGYTF. The chain is built from TRBV30 and TRBJ1-2; a weak D match, TRBD1 (5 bases). The CDR3 is 14 residues long. Trimming removed 0 bases at V and 8 bases at J, with 16 bases between. CDR1 and CDR2 (germline): GTSNPN, SVGIG (reference sequence).

V usage is TRBV18 and J usage is TRBJ2-7, with TRBD1 as a possible D gene (5 bases). CDR3 length: 16 amino acids. Trimming cost V 2 bases and J 4 bases, with 18 bases left between them. Germline lookup yields CDR1 KGHSH and CDR2 LQKENI. This CDR3 reads CASSPNRQGAGYEQYF. CDR3 DNA: TGTGCCAGCTCACCAAATCGTCAGGGTGCAGGATACGAGCAGTACTTC.

The chain couples TRBV19 to TRBJ1-1, with D uncertain. Germline V CDR1 and CDR2: LNHDA, SQIVND (reference sequence). The CDR3 totals 15 residues. V lost 6 bases, J lost 0 bases, and 14 bases lay in between. CDR3 residues: CASSKSLQLNTEAFF. Written as DNA, the CDR3 is TGTGCCAGTAGCAAAAGCCTACAGTTGAACACTGAAGCTTTCTTT.

The chain joins TRBV5-1 to TRBJ2-1; D is uncertain. The CDR3 has 14 amino acids. Trimming removed 0 bases from V and 4 bases from J, with 8 bases in between. Germline V gives CDR1 SGHRS, CDR2 YFSETQ. The chain's CDR3 is CASSLDGSYNEQFF. CDR3 nucleotides: TGCGCCAGCAGCTTGGATGGCTCATACAATGAGCAGTTCTTC.

This clone was seen only a few times. V usage is TRBV7-8 and J usage is TRBJ2-7; D not resolved. V was clipped by 5 bases and J by 3 bases, with 14 bases between them. The CDR3 spans 14 residues. Per the germline V gene, CDR1 is SGHVS and CDR2 is FQNEAQ. CDR3 bases: TGTGCCAGCAGCCTCCAGGTTCTGGGCTACGAGCAGTACTTC. Translating gives CASSLQVLGYEQYF.

The V gene is TRBV25-1, the J gene TRBJ2-2; 8 positions match TRBD2. The CDR3 length is 13 residues. V lost 10 bases to trimming and J lost 6 bases; unmatched junction nucleotides: 7. CDR1 and CDR2 from the germline V gene are MGHDK and SYGVNS. The DNA for the CDR3 is TGTGCCACCGGGGGAGCGGGAGCCGGGGAGCTGTTTTTT. It yields the protein CATGGAGAGELFF. The full variable domain, rest sourced from reference TRBV25-1 and TRBJ2-2, is EADIYQTPRYLVIGTGKKITLECSQTMGHDKMYWYQQDPGMELHLIHYSYGVNSTEKGDLSSESTVSRIRTEHFPLTLESARPSHTSQYLCATGGAGAGELFFGEGSRLTVL.

The V and J genes are TRBV2 and TRBJ2-3, with 9 bases that match TRBD2. Germline V CDR1 and CDR2: SNHLY, FYNNEI. The CDR3 extends over 15 amino acids. V was pared by 9 bases and J by 0 bases, with 7 bases of the junction left unmatched. CDR3 nucleotides: TGTGCCAGTTCCTTAGCGGGAGTGAGCACAGATACGCAGTATTTT. Translation gives CASSLAGVSTDTQYF.

J is TRBJ2-1 and V is TRBV6-1, with 10 bases fitting TRBD2. Germline trimming cut 4 bases from V and 7 bases from J; bases unmatched to any gene: 1. The V gene's germline CDR1 is MNHNS and CDR2 SASEGT. This CDR3 is 13 amino acids long. The CDR3 region is CASSATSGNEQFF. The CDR3 DNA reads TGTGCCAGCAGTGCGACTAGCGGGAATGAGCAGTTCTTC.

V gene TRBV10-2 combines with J gene TRBJ2-3; 11 bases match TRBD2. Germline CDR1 reads WSHSY; CDR2 reads SAAADI. The CDR3 spans 19 residues. The junction had 11 bases not matched to a gene; V was cut back by 3 bases and J by 0 bases. CDR3 DNA: TGCGCCAGCAGTGAATTCCGGGCTAGCGGGAGGTCTAGCACAGATACGCAGTATTTT. This codes for CASSEFRASGRSSTDTQYF.

The chain uses TRBV5-1 and TRBJ2-2; tentative D call: TRBD2 (5 bases). V lost 1 base, J lost 5 bases, and 18 bases lay in between. The CDR3 has 17 residues. The germline V gene encodes CDR1 SGHRS and CDR2 YFSETQ. This chain's CDR3 is CASSLTVARFNTGELFF. CDR3 coding DNA: TGCGCCAGCAGCTTGACGGTAGCGAGATTTAATACCGGGGAGCTGTTTTTT.

The chain links TRBV27 to TRBJ2-5, with D possibly TRBD1 on 5 matching bases. Trimming removed 6 bases at V and 0 bases at J, with 14 bases between. CDR3 length equals 15 residues. From germline, CDR1 is MNHEY and CDR2 SMNVEV (reference sequence). In DNA form, the CDR3 reads TGTGCCAGCAGCCCGGACACCATGTACCAAGAGACCCAGTACTTC. It specifies CASSPDTMYQETQYF.

The chain's CDR3 is CASSRTATTDTQYF. CDR3 DNA: TGTGCCAGTAGTAGAACGGCTACCACAGATACGCAGTATTTT. J is TRBJ2-3 and V is TRBV19; D not certain. The germline V gene encodes CDR1 LNHDA and CDR2 SQIVND (reference sequence). V was trimmed by 4 bases and J by 2 bases, leaving 10 bases between them. The CDR3 contains 14 residues.

The sample holds one count of this clone. This chain uses TRBV19 with TRBJ2-6; D tentatively fits TRBD1 or TRBD2 (6 bases each). Germline V CDR1 and CDR2: LNHDA, SQIVND (reference sequence). CDR3 length: 17 amino acids. V lost 3 bases and J lost 5, with 17 bases in between. CDR3: CASSIFLSGDRANVLTF. The CDR3, as DNA: TGTGCCAGTAGTATTTTTCTATCGGGGGACAGGGCCAACGTCCTGACTTTC. Full variable domain (rest looked up from reference TRBV19 and TRBJ2-6): DGGITQSPKYLFRKEGQNVTLSCEQNLNHDAMYWYRQDPGQGLRLIYYSQIVNDFQKGDIAEGYSVSREKKESFPLTVTSAQKNPTAFYLCASSIFLSGDRANVLTFGAGSRLTVL.